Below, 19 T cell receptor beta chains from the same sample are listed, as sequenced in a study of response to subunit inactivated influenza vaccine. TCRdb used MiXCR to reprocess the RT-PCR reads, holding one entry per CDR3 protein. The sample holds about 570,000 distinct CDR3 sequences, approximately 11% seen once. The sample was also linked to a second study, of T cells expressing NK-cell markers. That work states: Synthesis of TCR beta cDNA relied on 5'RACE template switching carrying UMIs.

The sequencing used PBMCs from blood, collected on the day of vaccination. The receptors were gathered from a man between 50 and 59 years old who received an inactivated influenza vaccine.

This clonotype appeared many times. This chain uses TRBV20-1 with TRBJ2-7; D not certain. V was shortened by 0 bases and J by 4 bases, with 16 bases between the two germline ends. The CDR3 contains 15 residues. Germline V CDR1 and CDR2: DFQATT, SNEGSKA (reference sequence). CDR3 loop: CSARDVQSFVYEQYF. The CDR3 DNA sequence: TGCAGTGCTAGAGATGTCCAGTCCTTTGTGTACGAGCAGTACTTC.

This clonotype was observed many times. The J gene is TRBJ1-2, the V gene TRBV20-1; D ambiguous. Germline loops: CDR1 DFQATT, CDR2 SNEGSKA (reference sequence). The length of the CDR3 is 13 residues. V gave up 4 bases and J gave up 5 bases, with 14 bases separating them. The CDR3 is CSATLGRKYGYTF. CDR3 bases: TGCAGTGCTACCCTAGGACGGAAATATGGCTACACCTTC.

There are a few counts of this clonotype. In DNA, the CDR3 is TGTGCCAGCAGCTTAAGCACTGGACCCCTCCACTTT. Residues: CASSLSTGPLHF. The genes are TRBV11-2 and TRBJ1-6; no clear D. This CDR3 comprises 12 residues. Germline V gene data show CDR1 as SGHAT and CDR2 as FQNNGV. V lost 2 bases to trimming and J lost 12 bases, with 8 bases between them.

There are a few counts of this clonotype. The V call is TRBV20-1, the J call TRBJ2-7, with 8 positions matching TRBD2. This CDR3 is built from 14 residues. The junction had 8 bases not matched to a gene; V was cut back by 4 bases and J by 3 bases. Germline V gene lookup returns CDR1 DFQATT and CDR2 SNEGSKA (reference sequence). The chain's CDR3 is CSATKRGTNYEQYF. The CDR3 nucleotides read TGCAGTGCTACGAAGCGGGGGACAAACTACGAGCAGTACTTC.

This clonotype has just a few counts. CDR3 in amino acids: CASSPIITDTQYF. The CDR3 DNA reads TGTGCCAGCAGCCCGATAATCACAGATACGCAGTATTTT. The V and J genes are TRBV5-4 and TRBJ2-3; D is unresolved. CDR3 length equals 13 residues. The V and J ends lost 4 bases and 2 bases respectively, with 8 bases between them. Germline V gene data show CDR1 as SGHNT and CDR2 as YYREEE (reference sequence).

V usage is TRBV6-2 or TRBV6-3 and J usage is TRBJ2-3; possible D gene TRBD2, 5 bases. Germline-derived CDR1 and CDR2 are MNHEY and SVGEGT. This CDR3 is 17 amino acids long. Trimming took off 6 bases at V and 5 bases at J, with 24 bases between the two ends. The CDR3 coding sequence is TGTGCCAGCAGCAGCCCACCTGGAGGAGCGGCGGGAGATACGCAGTATTTT. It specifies CASSSPPGGAAGDTQYF.

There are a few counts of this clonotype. The CDR3 coding sequence is TGCGCCAGCAGCTTGGCCGGGACATTTAGCACAGATACGCAGTATTTT. It is translated as CASSLAGTFSTDTQYF. The chain joins TRBV5-1 to TRBJ2-3; D is perhaps TRBD1 (6 bases). CDR3 size: 16 residues. The germline V gene encodes CDR1 SGHRS and CDR2 YFSETQ. V was cut by 0 bases and J by 0 bases, with 11 bases left in between.

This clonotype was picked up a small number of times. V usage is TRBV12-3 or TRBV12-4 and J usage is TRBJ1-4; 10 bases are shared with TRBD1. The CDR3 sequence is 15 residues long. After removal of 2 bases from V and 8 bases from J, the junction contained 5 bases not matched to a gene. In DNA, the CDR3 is TGTGCCAGCAGTTTACGACAGGGGGCCGGAGAAAAACTGTTTTTT. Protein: CASSLRQGAGEKLFF.

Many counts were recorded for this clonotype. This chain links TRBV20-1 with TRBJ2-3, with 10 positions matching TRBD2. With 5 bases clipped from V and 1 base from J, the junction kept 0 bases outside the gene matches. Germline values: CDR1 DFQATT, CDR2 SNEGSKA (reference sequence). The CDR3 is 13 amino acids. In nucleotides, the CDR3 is TGCAGTGCTGGACTAGCGGGCACAGATACGCAGTATTTT. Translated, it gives CSAGLAGTDTQYF.

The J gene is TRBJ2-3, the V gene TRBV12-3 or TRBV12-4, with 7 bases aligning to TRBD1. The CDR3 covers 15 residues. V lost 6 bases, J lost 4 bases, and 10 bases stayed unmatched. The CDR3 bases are TGTGCCAGCAGAAAGGGGGCAATGGGGGCAGATACGCAGTATTTT. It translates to CASRKGAMGADTQYF.

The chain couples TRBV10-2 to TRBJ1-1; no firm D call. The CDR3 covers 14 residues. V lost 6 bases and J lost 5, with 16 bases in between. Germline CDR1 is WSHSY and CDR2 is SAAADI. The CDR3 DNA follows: TGCGCCAGCAGATCCGGGCCCTTGGGGACTGAAGCTTTCTTT. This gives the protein CASRSGPLGTEAFF.

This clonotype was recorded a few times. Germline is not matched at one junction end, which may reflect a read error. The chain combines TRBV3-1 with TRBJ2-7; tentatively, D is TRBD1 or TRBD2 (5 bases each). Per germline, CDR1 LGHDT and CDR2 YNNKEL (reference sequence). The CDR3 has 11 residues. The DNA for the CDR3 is TGTGCCAGCAGCCAAGCCGGGACCATACACTTC. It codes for CASSQAGTIHF.

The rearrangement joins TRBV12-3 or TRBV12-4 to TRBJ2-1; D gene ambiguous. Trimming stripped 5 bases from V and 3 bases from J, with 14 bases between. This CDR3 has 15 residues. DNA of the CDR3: TGTGCCAGCAGTGCGGCCCCTGCCTTCTACAATGAGCAGTTCTTC. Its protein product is CASSAAPAFYNEQFF.

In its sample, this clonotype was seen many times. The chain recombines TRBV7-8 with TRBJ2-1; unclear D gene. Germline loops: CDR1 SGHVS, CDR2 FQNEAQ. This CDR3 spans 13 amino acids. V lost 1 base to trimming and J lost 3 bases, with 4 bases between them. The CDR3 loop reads CASSLVGYNEQFF. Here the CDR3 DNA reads TGTGCCAGCAGCTTAGTCGGCTACAATGAGCAGTTCTTC.

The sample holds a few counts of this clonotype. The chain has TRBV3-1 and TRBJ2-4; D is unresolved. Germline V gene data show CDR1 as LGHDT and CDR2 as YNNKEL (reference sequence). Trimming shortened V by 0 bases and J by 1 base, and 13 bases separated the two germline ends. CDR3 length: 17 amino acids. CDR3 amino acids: CASSQDVGKLAKNIQYF. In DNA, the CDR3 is TGTGCCAGCAGCCAAGATGTTGGTAAACTTGCCAAAAACATTCAGTACTTC.

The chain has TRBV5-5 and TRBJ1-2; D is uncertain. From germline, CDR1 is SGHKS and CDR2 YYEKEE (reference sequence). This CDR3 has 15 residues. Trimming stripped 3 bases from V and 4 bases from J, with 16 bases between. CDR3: CASSSPGPVGYGYTF. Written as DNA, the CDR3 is TGTGCCAGCAGCTCGCCCGGGCCCGTGGGCTATGGCTACACCTTC.

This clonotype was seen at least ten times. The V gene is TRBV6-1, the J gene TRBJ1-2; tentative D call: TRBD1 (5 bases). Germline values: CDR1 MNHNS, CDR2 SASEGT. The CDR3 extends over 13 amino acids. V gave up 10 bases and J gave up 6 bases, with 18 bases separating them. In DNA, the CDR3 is TGTGCCACCATGGAGAGGGACGCCAATGGCTACACCTTC. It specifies CATMERDANGYTF.

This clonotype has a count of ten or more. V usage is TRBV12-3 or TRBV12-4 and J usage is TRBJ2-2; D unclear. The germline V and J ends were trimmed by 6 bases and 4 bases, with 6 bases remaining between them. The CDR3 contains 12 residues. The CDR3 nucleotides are TGTGCCAGCAGACTTGCCACCGGGGAGCTGTTTTTT. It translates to CASRLATGELFF.

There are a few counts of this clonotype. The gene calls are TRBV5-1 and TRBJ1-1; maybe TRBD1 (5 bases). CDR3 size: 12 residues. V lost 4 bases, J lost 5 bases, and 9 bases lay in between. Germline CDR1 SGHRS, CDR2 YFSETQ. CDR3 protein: CASSIGGTEAFF. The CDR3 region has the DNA TGCGCCAGCAGCATCGGGGGGACTGAAGCTTTCTTT.